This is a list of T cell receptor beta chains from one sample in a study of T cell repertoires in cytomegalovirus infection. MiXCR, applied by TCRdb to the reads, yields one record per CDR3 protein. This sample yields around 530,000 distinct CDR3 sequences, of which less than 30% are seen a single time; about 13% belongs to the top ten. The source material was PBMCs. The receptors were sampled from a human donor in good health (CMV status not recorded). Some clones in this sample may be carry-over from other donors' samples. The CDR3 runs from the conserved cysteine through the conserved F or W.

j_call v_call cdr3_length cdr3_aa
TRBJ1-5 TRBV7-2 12 CASSLYQQPQHF
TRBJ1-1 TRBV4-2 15 CASSQRGGMGTEAFF
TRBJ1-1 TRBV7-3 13 CASSSDRGGEAFF
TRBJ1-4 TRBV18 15 CASSPLGSNTEKLFF
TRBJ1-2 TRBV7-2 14 CASSLTTGTLGYTF
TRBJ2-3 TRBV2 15 CASKTSGSWTDTQYF
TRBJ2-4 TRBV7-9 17 CASSPGDWGPDRYIQYF
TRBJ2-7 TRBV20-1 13 CSAHGDVGYEQYF
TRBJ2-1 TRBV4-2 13 CASSQVLVDEQFF
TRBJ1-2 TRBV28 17 CASSLLGLGVDNYGYTF
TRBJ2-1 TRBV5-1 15 CASVPTAGGPWEQFF
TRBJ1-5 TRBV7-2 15 CASSLYRAEDQPQHF
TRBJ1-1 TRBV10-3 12 CAIKGQNTEAFF
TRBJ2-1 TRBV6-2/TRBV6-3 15 CASSPSRGFLNEQFF
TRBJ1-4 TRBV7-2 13 CASSPRALEKLFF
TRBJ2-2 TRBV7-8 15 CASSPRVSNSGELFF
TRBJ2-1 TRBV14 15 CASRPNGKVDNEQFF
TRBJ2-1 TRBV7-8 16 CASSLGAGQGHNEQFF
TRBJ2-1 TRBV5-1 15 CASSLWDPTNNEQFF
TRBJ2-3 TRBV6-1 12 CASSEEWYTQYF
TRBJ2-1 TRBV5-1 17 CASTSLGGRSSYNEQFF
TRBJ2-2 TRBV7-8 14 CASSLFRPTGELFF
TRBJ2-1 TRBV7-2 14 CATSGLANYNEQFF
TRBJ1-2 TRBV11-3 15 CASSYGTGNINGYTF
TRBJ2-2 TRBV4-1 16 CASSQPGGSSTGELFF
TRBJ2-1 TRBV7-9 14 CASSLGGSGRPQFF
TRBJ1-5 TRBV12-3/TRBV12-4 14 CASNPTGGGQPQHF
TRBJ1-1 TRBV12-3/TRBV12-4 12 CASSQGGTEAFF
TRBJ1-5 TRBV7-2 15 CASSPRGASPQPQHF
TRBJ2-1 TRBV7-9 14 CASSFSGRFGEQFF
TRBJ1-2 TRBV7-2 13 CASSLGRVGGYTF
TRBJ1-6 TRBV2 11 CASSGGRPLHF
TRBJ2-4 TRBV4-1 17 CASSQDGTSGITDIQYF
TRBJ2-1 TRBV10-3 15 CAISDRGRIYNEQFF
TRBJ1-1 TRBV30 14 CAWSVAGRYAEAFF
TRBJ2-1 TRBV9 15 CASSTTGGEYNEQFF
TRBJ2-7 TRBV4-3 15 CASSQEGSSSYEQYF
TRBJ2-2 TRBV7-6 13 CASSRGNTGELFF
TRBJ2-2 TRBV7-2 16 CASSTSWTSRTGELFF
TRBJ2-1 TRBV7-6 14 CASSLAYLGGEQFF
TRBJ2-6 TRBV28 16 CASRHTGGSGANVLTF
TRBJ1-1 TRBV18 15 CASSPPTGTYTEAFF